These 23 T cell receptor beta chains were sequenced from one sample in a study of regulatory T cells in long-lasting Graves disease. Construction of the TCR beta libraries employed iRepertoire HTBI primers in conjunction with Arm-PCR of CDR3 regions. A single record per CDR3 protein comes from TCRdb applying MiXCR to the multiplex PCR reads. The data contain 400,000 to 600,000 distinct CDR3 sequences, roughly 21% of them singletons. The time point here: persistent/refractory GD, antithyroid drugs over 5 years with positive TRAb. Scientists built the TCR library using RNA that was extracted from PBMCs. The starting material was peripheral blood mononuclear cells (PBMCs), obtained when the disease was refractory, from a patient treated with antithyroid drugs. These TCRs come from a female donor with Graves disease.

The chain links TRBV10-3 to TRBJ1-4; D is unclear. CDR3 length equals 12 residues. Between the trimmed V and J ends, which lost 10 bases and 7 bases, there was a span of 13 bases. Germline V lookup: CDR1 ENHRY, CDR2 SYGVKD. The DNA for the CDR3 is TGTGCCACCATGAATAACACTGAAAAACTGTTTTTT. Translated, it gives CATMNNTEKLFF.

With respect to this clonotype: This may arise from a read error, as a much more abundant clone is one base away. The chain uses TRBV28 and TRBJ2-2; D possibly corresponds to TRBD1 (6 bases). This CDR3 spans 14 amino acids. The germline V gene has CDR1 MDHEN and CDR2 SYDVKM. With 8 bases removed from V and 4 bases from J, the gap between germline ends came to 14 bases. In DNA, the CDR3 is TGTGCCAGCGGCAGTGGACAGAGCACCGGGGAGCTGTTTTTT. Protein product: CASGSGQSTGELFF.

This clonotype was observed many times. The chain carries TRBV28 and TRBJ1-2; no firm D call. Germline-derived CDR1 and CDR2 are MDHEN and SYDVKM. V lost 10 bases and J 3 bases, leaving 9 bases between the germline ends. This CDR3 region has 11 residues. The CDR3 DNA reads TGTGCCACCACGAAGGACTATGGCTACACCTTC. Amino acids: CATTKDYGYTF.

This clonotype was seen a few times. The chain is built from TRBV29-1 and TRBJ1-2; D remains unclear. Germline CDR1 is SQVTM and CDR2 is ANQGSEA. The V gene lost 4 bases and the J gene lost 8 bases, with 8 bases spanning the gap. The CDR3 covers 10 residues. The CDR3 loop reads CSVGGSGYTF. Here the CDR3 DNA reads TGCAGCGTTGGGGGAAGCGGCTACACCTTC.

This chain connects TRBV9 to TRBJ2-7; TRBD1 agrees at 7 bases. The ends lost 4 bases at V and 4 bases at J; junction bases unmatched: 14. The CDR3 loop spans 16 amino acids. CDR1 is SGDLS and CDR2 is YYNGEE in the germline V gene. The CDR3 loop is CASSPRGRDSEYEQYF. In DNA, the CDR3 is TGTGCCAGCAGCCCGAGGGGTCGGGACAGCGAATACGAGCAGTACTTC.

The sample holds many counts of this clonotype. This sequence joins TRBV28 and TRBJ1-5, with 10 bases lining up with TRBD1. The germline gives CDR1 MDHEN, CDR2 SYDVKM. With V trimmed by 6 bases and J by 10 bases, 15 bases remained unmatched. CDR3 length: 16 amino acids. The CDR3 coding sequence is TGTGCCAGCAGCGCACCGGGACAGGGGTTGGGGTTACCCCAGCATTTT. Translated, it gives CASSAPGQGLGLPQHF.

This clonotype was picked up one time. This chain uses TRBV12-3 or TRBV12-4 with TRBJ1-5; D is possibly TRBD1 (5 bases). This CDR3 region has 15 residues. Trimming took off 2 bases at V and 1 base at J, with 9 bases between the two ends. The CDR3 here is CASSLKTASNQPQHF. CDR3 coding DNA: TGTGCCAGCAGTTTAAAGACAGCAAGCAATCAGCCCCAGCATTTT.

Remarks on this clonotype: No conserved phenylalanine or tryptophan ends this CDR3, so it is likely a read error. This chain uses TRBV9 with TRBJ2-5, with 11 bases identical to TRBD2. With 2 bases clipped from V and 1 base from J, the junction kept 7 bases outside the gene matches. Germline values: CDR1 SGDLS, CDR2 YYNGEE. The CDR3 is 17 amino acids. CDR3 protein: CASSVSSGGPGQETQYY. In DNA, the CDR3 is TGTGCCAGCAGCGTGTCTAGCGGGGGGCCGGGCCAAGAGACCCAGTACTAC.

The chain recombines TRBV24-1 with TRBJ2-1; unclear D gene. This CDR3 region has 13 residues. The germline V gene has CDR1 KGHDR and CDR2 SFDVKD. Trimming shortened V by 11 bases and J by 5 bases, and 15 bases separated the two germline ends. Here the CDR3 DNA reads TGTGCCATCTCGGTCCCACCGGACAATGAGCAGTTCTTC. Encoded protein: CAISVPPDNEQFF.

The table lists this clonotype with a few counts. The V gene is TRBV6-1, the J gene TRBJ2-7; tentative D call: TRBD1 (6 bases). Trimming removed 6 bases from V and 5 bases from J, with 8 bases in between. This CDR3 is 11 amino acids long. Germline CDR1 reads MNHNS; CDR2 reads SASEGT. CDR3 in DNA: TGTGCCAGCAGCCACAGGGACGAGCAGTACTTC. Translated: CASSHRDEQYF.

This clonotype was seen ten or more times. This rearrangement joins TRBV14 to TRBJ2-5, with 10 bases matching TRBD2. CDR3 length: 17 amino acids. J was trimmed by 1 base and V by 1 base; bases with no gene match: 6. Germline V CDR1 and CDR2: SGHDN, FVKESK. This CDR3 is CASSQGPTSGAQETQYF. CDR3 DNA sequence: TGTGCCAGCAGCCAAGGGCCCACTAGCGGGGCCCAAGAGACCCAGTACTTC.

This clonotype was observed a handful of times. The V and J genes are TRBV28 and TRBJ1-3; D gene uncertain. Trimming removed 4 bases at V and 4 bases at J, with 17 bases between. The CDR3 covers 16 residues. The V gene's germline CDR1 is MDHEN and CDR2 SYDVKM. The CDR3 protein is CASSSNRANPGNTIYF. The CDR3, as DNA: TGTGCCAGCAGTTCCAACCGGGCCAATCCGGGAAACACCATATATTTT.

In its sample, this clonotype was seen many times. This chain uses TRBV20-1 with TRBJ1-6; no definite D call. Trimming removed 3 bases at V and 3 bases at J, with 12 bases between. CDR1 and CDR2 from the germline V gene are DFQATT and SNEGSKA (reference sequence). The CDR3 is 15 residues long. The CDR3 region is CSARDDKNYNSPLHF. CDR3 nucleotides: TGCAGTGCTAGGGACGACAAAAACTATAATTCACCCCTCCACTTT.

This clonotype was seen many times. The chain couples TRBV2 to TRBJ1-5; TRBD1 might be the D (6 bases). Trimming took off 3 bases at V and 7 bases at J, with 10 bases between the two ends. The CDR3 is made up of 13 amino acids. Germline V gives CDR1 SNHLY, CDR2 FYNNEI. The CDR3 sequence: CASSDRGGQPQHF. In nucleotides, the CDR3 is TGTGCCAGCAGTGACAGGGGAGGCCAGCCCCAGCATTTT.

This clonotype has a handful of counts. This rearrangement joins TRBV12-5 to TRBJ2-1; a weak D match, TRBD1 (5 bases). This CDR3 spans 14 amino acids. The V gene lost 4 bases and the J gene lost 4 bases, with 11 bases spanning the gap. CDR1 LGHNT and CDR2 FRNRAP come from the germline V gene. CDR3 coding DNA: TGTGCTAGTGGTTATGACAGCTCGTACAATGAGCAGTTCTTC. Translation: CASGYDSSYNEQFF. Full variable domain (rest looked up from reference TRBV12-5 and TRBJ2-1): DARVTQTPRHKVTEMGQEVTMRCQPILGHNTVFWYRQTMMQGLELLAYFRNRAPLDDSGMPKDRFSAEMPDATLATLKIQPSEPRDSAVYFCASGYDSSYNEQFFGPGTRLTVL.

This clonotype was observed at least ten times. This chain joins TRBV24-1 and TRBJ2-5; no firm D call. The V end was cut by 3 bases, the J end by 2 bases, with 12 bases between. CDR1 and CDR2 from the germline V gene are KGHDR and SFDVKD. The CDR3 totals 15 residues. CDR3 in amino acids: CATSDAEVGQETQYF. DNA of the CDR3: TGTGCCACCAGTGATGCTGAAGTAGGGCAAGAGACCCAGTACTTC.

This clonotype occurred a few times. The chain recombines TRBV5-5 with TRBJ1-1; D is ambiguous. CDR3 length equals 12 residues. The germline gives CDR1 SGHKS, CDR2 YYEKEE (reference sequence). Trimming removed 4 bases at V and 11 bases at J, with 15 bases between. In nucleotides, the CDR3 is TGTGCCAGCAGCCTAACAGTGCGCGACGCTTTCTTT. Translating it yields CASSLTVRDAFF.

This clonotype was counted many times. The CDR3 spells CASSSGAGYADGEAFF. The CDR3 DNA sequence: TGTGCCAGCAGTTCTGGTGCGGGCTACGCGGACGGGGAAGCTTTCTTT. V gene TRBV12-3 or TRBV12-4 combines with J gene TRBJ1-1, with D uncertain. The CDR3 totals 16 residues. V was pared by 4 bases and J by 8 bases, with 23 bases between.

CDR3 coding DNA: TGTGCCAGCAGGCCTCCGGGGGCCCACGAGCAGTACTTC. As protein: CASRPPGAHEQYF. V is TRBV6-1 and J is TRBJ2-7; possibly TRBD1 or TRBD2 for D (6 bases each). V shed 6 bases and J shed 5 bases, with 14 bases lying between them. The CDR3 contains 13 residues. The germline CDR1 and CDR2 sequences are MNHNS and SASEGT.

This clonotype was recorded many times. Here the CDR3 reads CASSLAAFRGLDEKLFF. DNA for the CDR3: TGTGCCAGCAGTTTAGCTGCATTCAGGGGGCTGGATGAAAAACTGTTTTTT. The chain employs TRBV12-3 or TRBV12-4 and TRBJ1-4; TRBD1 agrees at 8 bases. J was trimmed by 6 bases and V by 0 bases; bases with no gene match: 9. CDR3 length equals 17 residues.

Worth noting for this clonotype: A much more abundant neighbour one base away suggests this may be a read error. The chain uses TRBV2 and TRBJ1-2; a possible D gene is TRBD1 (5 bases). CDR3 length: 13 amino acids. Germline loops: CDR1 SNHLY, CDR2 FYNNEI. The V end lost 4 bases, the J end lost 5 bases, and 11 bases lay between the germline ends. The CDR3 here is CASSGGFLYGYTF. In DNA, the CDR3 is TGTGCCAGCAGTGGGGGGTTCTTATATGGCTACACCTTC. Looking up the rest from reference TRBV2 and TRBJ1-2 gives the full variable domain: EPEVTQTPSHQVTQMGQEVILRCVPISNHLYFYWYRQILGQKVEFLVSFYNNEISEKSEIFDDQFSVERPDGSNFTLKIRSTKLEDSAMYFCASSGGFLYGYTFGSGTRLTVV.

Here the CDR3 reads CASSSGTGFPGANVLTF. CDR3 DNA sequence: TGTGCCAGCAGCTCCGGGACAGGGTTTCCTGGGGCCAACGTCCTGACTTTC. The chain couples TRBV7-9 to TRBJ2-6, with 9 positions matching TRBD1. Germline loops: CDR1 SEHNR, CDR2 FQNEAQ (reference sequence). Trimming took 4 bases from V and 2 from J; bases not matched to a gene: 6. This CDR3 has 17 residues.

The chain carries TRBV6-2 or TRBV6-3 and TRBJ1-1, with D maybe TRBD1 (6 bases). Germline V CDR1 and CDR2: MNHEY, SVGEGT. The length of the CDR3 is 14 residues. V lost 10 bases, J lost 3 bases, and 18 bases lay in between. Written as DNA, the CDR3 is TGTGCCAACAGAAAAACAGGGAGGGACACTGAAGCTTTCTTT. It codes for CANRKTGRDTEAFF.